The 3 T cell receptor beta chains below all came from one sample that was sequenced in a study of spatial heterogeneity in lung cancer. TCRdb re-derived calls from the 5' RACE reads in MiXCR, one entry per CDR3 protein. The sample carries 6,000 to 7,500 distinct CDR3 sequences, around an eighth recorded once. These receptors have no known antigen. Study-level points and caveats: It was found that expanded intratumoral alpha and beta TCR counts tracked tumor mutation counts.

Time point: sample taken at primary tumor resection. The sample was lung tumor tissue, taken at surgery. The receptor set was obtained from a male donor with early-stage non-small cell lung cancer.

This clonotype was observed many times. A library prepared for alpha chains yielded this beta chain as an off-target read; its size is of little meaning. The chain recombines TRBV12-3 or TRBV12-4 with TRBJ1-5; no definite D call. V was cut by 0 bases and J by 1 base, with 4 bases left in between. The CDR3 totals 14 residues. The CDR3: CASSLAQSNQPQHF. CDR3 DNA sequence: TGTGCCAGCAGTTTAGCGCAAAGCAATCAGCCCCAGCATTTT.

The table lists this clonotype with many counts. This beta chain is off target for a library built for alpha chains, so its abundance means little. CDR3 nucleotide sequence: TGTGCCACCAGCAGAGGGGCAGGAAAGGGCGAGCAGTACTTC. It codes for CATSRGAGKGEQYF. The genes are TRBV15 and TRBJ2-7; D is undetermined. The ends were cut back, 1 base at V and 6 bases at J, with 13 bases in the middle. Per germline, CDR1 LNHNV and CDR2 YYDKDF (reference sequence). There are 14 residues in the CDR3.

Note on this clonotype: This beta chain is an unintended read in a library built for alpha chains; its size means little. The chain has TRBV2 and TRBJ1-2, with D possibly TRBD1 on 5 matching bases. The CDR3 runs 14 residues. V dropped 5 bases and J dropped 4 bases, with 14 bases sitting between them. Germline CDR1 reads SNHLY; CDR2 reads FYNNEI. The CDR3 reads CASSLDITVYGYTF. The CDR3 DNA is TGTGCCAGCAGTTTGGACATTACAGTCTATGGCTACACCTTC.